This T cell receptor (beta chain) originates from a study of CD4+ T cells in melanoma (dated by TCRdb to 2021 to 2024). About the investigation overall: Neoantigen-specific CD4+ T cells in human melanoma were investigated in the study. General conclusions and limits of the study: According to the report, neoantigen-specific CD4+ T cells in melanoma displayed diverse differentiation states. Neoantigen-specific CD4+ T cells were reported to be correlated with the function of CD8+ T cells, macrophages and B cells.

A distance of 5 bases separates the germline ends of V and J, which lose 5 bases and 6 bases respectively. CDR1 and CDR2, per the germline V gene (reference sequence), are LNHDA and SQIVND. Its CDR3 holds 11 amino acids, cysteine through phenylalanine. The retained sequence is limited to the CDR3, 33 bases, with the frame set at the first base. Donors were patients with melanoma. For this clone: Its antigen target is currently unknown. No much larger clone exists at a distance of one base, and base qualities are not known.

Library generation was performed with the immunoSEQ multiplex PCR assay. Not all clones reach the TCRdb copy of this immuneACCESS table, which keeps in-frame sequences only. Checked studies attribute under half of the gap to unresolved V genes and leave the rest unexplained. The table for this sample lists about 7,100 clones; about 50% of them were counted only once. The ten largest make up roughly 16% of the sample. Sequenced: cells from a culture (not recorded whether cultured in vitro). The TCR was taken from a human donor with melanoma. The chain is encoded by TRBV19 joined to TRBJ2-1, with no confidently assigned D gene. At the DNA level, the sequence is TGTGCCAGTAGTCGTGGCAATGAGCAGTTCTTC. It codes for CASSRGNEQFF.